The 25 T cell receptor beta chains below were found in one sample sequenced in a study of cytomegalovirus exposure and HLA in healthy donors. Primers for the PCR totalled 60 Vbeta and 13 Jbeta. Sequencing used immunoSEQ multiplex PCR; TCRdb keeps in-frame clones, though not all of them. The data contain some 130,000 clones, around 73% of them singletons. Sequencing used PBMCs. All receptors come from a female donor in good health and CMV-seronegative.

The rearrangement uses TRBV18 and TRBJ2-7; no firm D call. V was pared by 2 bases and J by 1 base, with 9 bases between. Germline assignment: CDR1 KGHSH and CDR2 LQKENI. The CDR3 consists of 14 residues. CDR3 region: CASSPRGNSYEQYF. The CDR3 region has the DNA TGTGCCAGCTCACCAAGAGGTAATTCCTACGAGCAGTACTTC.

The chain employs TRBV7-3 and TRBJ2-7, with 9 positions matching TRBD2. The germline CDR1 and CDR2 sequences are SGHTA and FQGTGA. The CDR3 totals 15 residues. Germline trimming cut 5 bases from V and 0 bases from J; bases unmatched to any gene: 5. The CDR3: CASSVSTSGSYEQYF. The CDR3 nucleotides read TGTGCCAGCAGCGTCTCGACTAGCGGCTCCTACGAGCAGTACTTC.

This clone has just a few counts. The genes are TRBV6-6 and TRBJ1-2; tentative D call: TRBD1 (6 bases). Germline V CDR1 and CDR2: MNHNY, SVGAGI (reference sequence). Trimming took 6 bases from V and 8 from J, leaving 13 bases between them. The CDR3 is 12 amino acids. CDR3 residues: CASRPNRDGYTF. CDR3 sequence (DNA): TGTGCCAGCAGACCGAACAGGGACGGCTACACCTTC.

This clone turned up a few times. The chain joins TRBV2 to TRBJ2-1, with D hard to call. CDR3 size: 13 residues. Per germline, CDR1 SNHLY and CDR2 FYNNEI. Trimming left V 3 bases short and J 4 bases short, with 7 bases between. The CDR3 DNA reads as TGTGCCAGCAGTGAGGCCCGATACAATGAGCAGTTCTTC. It translates to CASSEARYNEQFF.

This chain's CDR3 is CAIRPASGRGDTQYF. The CDR3 DNA follows: TGTGCCATCAGACCTGCTAGCGGGAGAGGAGATACGCAGTATTTT. The rearrangement joins TRBV10-3 to TRBJ2-3; 10 bases align to TRBD2. Germline CDR1 reads ENHRY; CDR2 reads SYGVKD. The CDR3 consists of 15 residues. V was pared by 6 bases and J by 5 bases, with 8 bases of the junction left unmatched.

The chain has TRBV9 and TRBJ2-1; 10 nucleotides line up with TRBD1. V gave up 0 bases and J gave up 8 bases; unmatched junction bases: 11. Germline lookup yields CDR1 SGDLS and CDR2 YYNGEE. This CDR3 spans 17 amino acids. The CDR3 region is CASSVGGDRGVIYEQFF. In nucleotides, the CDR3 is TGTGCCAGCAGCGTAGGTGGGGACAGGGGTGTAATATATGAGCAGTTCTTC.

This sequence joins TRBV28 and TRBJ1-5; tentative D call: TRBD1 (6 bases). The V end lost 1 base, the J end lost 2 bases, and 6 bases lay between the germline ends. Germline CDR1 is MDHEN and CDR2 is SYDVKM. The CDR3 has 14 amino acids. This chain's CDR3 is CASSLYRGNQPQHF. CDR3 nucleotide sequence: TGTGCCAGCAGTTTATACAGGGGCAATCAGCCCCAGCATTTT. The full variable domain, completed using reference TRBV28 and TRBJ1-5, is DVKVTQSSRYLVKRTGEKVFLECVQDMDHENMFWYRQDPGLGLRLIYFSYDVKMKEKGDIPEGYSVSREKKERFSLILESASTNQTSMYLCASSLYRGNQPQHFGDGTRLSIL.

The V call is TRBV7-2, the J call TRBJ1-1, with D possibly TRBD1 on 6 matching bases. This CDR3 has 17 residues. Deletions cut 2 bases from V and 0 bases from J, with 16 bases between. CDR1 and CDR2 from the germline V gene are SGHTA and FQGNSA. The CDR3 sequence: CASSLRGGVGMNTEAFF. The CDR3 region has the DNA TGTGCCAGCAGCTTAAGGGGGGGGGTAGGGATGAACACTGAAGCTTTCTTT.

V gene TRBV29-1 combines with J gene TRBJ2-3, with 8 bases that match TRBD1. V gave up 7 bases and J gave up 2 bases; unmatched junction bases: 11. CDR3 size: 15 residues. Per the germline V gene, CDR1 is SQVTM and CDR2 is ANQGSEA. The CDR3 reads CSALGDRSYTDTQYF. CDR3 DNA sequence: TGCAGCGCCCTAGGGGACAGGAGCTACACAGATACGCAGTATTTT.

The rearrangement links TRBV11-2 to TRBJ2-3, with TRBD1 matching over 11 bases. There are 15 residues in the CDR3. J lost 1 base, V lost 3 bases, and 0 bases had no gene match. The germline V gene has CDR1 SGHAT and CDR2 FQNNGV. The CDR3 nucleotides are TGTGCCAGCAGCTTGGACAGGGGGCGCACAGATACGCAGTATTTT. This translates into CASSLDRGRTDTQYF. Filled out from reference TRBV11-2 and TRBJ2-3, the complete variable domain reads EAGVAQSPRYKIIEKRQSVAFWCNPISGHATLYWYQQILGQGPKLLIQFQNNGVVDDSQLPKDRFSAERLKGVDSTLKIQPAKLEDSAVYLCASSLDRGRTDTQYFGPGTRLTVL.

This chain links TRBV27 with TRBJ1-2, with D perhaps TRBD1 (5 bases). V was shortened by 6 bases and J by 4 bases, with 12 bases between the two germline ends. The CDR3 runs 13 residues. Looked up from germline, CDR1 is MNHEY and CDR2 is SMNVEV (reference sequence). The CDR3 loop reads CASRRGVGYGYTF. The CDR3 DNA reads as TGTGCCAGCAGACGGGGGGTGGGCTATGGCTACACCTTC.

V gene TRBV6-1 combines with J gene TRBJ1-2; D is unclear. This CDR3 has 14 residues. Germline V gene sequence: CDR1 MNHNS, CDR2 SASEGT. V gave up 6 bases and J gave up 4 bases, with 15 bases separating them. CDR3 protein: CASRVVQKLYGYTF. For the CDR3, the DNA is TGTGCCAGCAGGGTAGTACAGAAACTCTATGGCTACACCTTC.

The chain has TRBV28 and TRBJ2-7; the D gene is possibly TRBD2 (7 bases). The germline V and J ends were trimmed by 5 bases and 5 bases, with 19 bases remaining between them. Germline V gene data show CDR1 as MDHEN and CDR2 as SYDVKM. This CDR3 is built from 15 residues. The CDR3 bases are TGTGCCAGCAGTACCTTCGGCGGGGGCCCCCACGAGCAGTACTTC. Protein product: CASSTFGGGPHEQYF.

The genes are TRBV7-9 and TRBJ2-7, with D tentatively TRBD2 (6 bases). CDR1 and CDR2 (germline): SEHNR, FQNEAQ (reference sequence). Trimming removed 1 base from V and 5 bases from J, with 12 bases in between. CDR3 length: 14 residues. Here the CDR3 DNA reads TGTGCCAGCAGCTTAGAAGGAGGGCTGGACGAGCAGTACTTC. Translation: CASSLEGGLDEQYF.

This clone was observed a few times. This chain uses TRBV6-5 with TRBJ1-3; the D gene is possibly TRBD1 (5 bases). The germline V gene has CDR1 MNHEY and CDR2 SVGAGI. Trimming stripped 6 bases from V and 0 bases from J, with 12 bases between. The CDR3 extends over 15 amino acids. The CDR3 coding sequence is TGTGCCAGCAGACCACAGGCCCTCTCTGGAAACACCATATATTTT. Its protein is CASRPQALSGNTIYF.

The chain carries TRBV2 and TRBJ1-1, with a possible D match to TRBD1 (5 bases). The ends were cut back, 6 bases at V and 5 bases at J, with 13 bases in the middle. The CDR3 runs 13 residues. Germline V gene sequence: CDR1 SNHLY, CDR2 FYNNEI. The chain's CDR3 is CASSPAGRTEAFF. CDR3 coding DNA: TGTGCCAGCAGCCCGGCAGGGCGAACTGAAGCTTTCTTT.

The V and J genes are TRBV7-9 and TRBJ1-2, with D tentatively TRBD1 (6 bases). V was cut by 3 bases and J by 8 bases, with 13 bases left in between. CDR3 length: 13 residues. The germline gives CDR1 SEHNR, CDR2 FQNEAQ (reference sequence). CDR3 nucleotides: TGTGCCAGCAGCTTTCCGGGGGGGGGCGGCTACACCTTC. It translates to CASSFPGGGGYTF.

J is TRBJ2-7 and V is TRBV7-2; perhaps TRBD2 as D (6 bases). The CDR3 is 12 amino acids. V lost 3 bases, J lost 5 bases, and 8 bases lay in between. Per germline, CDR1 SGHTA and CDR2 FQGNSA. In DNA form, the CDR3 reads TGTGCCAGCAGCTTTTCGGGGGACGAGCAGTACTTC. This encodes CASSFSGDEQYF.

This chain joins TRBV18 and TRBJ2-7; TRBD2 agrees at 8 bases. The junction had 12 bases not matched to a gene; V was cut back by 3 bases and J by 2 bases. The CDR3 spans 17 residues. Per the germline V gene, CDR1 is KGHSH and CDR2 is LQKENI. CDR3 amino acids: CASSPLIAGLGTYEQYF. The CDR3 DNA is TGTGCCAGCTCACCCCTTATAGCGGGATTGGGAACCTACGAGCAGTACTTC.

This clone was counted between two and nine times. The chain is built from TRBV11-3 and TRBJ2-2; D remains ambiguous. The CDR3 extends over 14 amino acids. V lost 1 base and J lost 4, with 7 bases in between. Germline CDR1 is SGHNT and CDR2 is YENEEA. CDR3: CASSLVSGTGELFF. CDR3 sequence (DNA): TGTGCCAGCAGCTTAGTGTCCGGCACCGGGGAGCTGTTTTTT.

V gene TRBV5-4 combines with J gene TRBJ2-3, with D possibly being TRBD2 (5 bases). The CDR3 sequence is 14 residues long. The germline gives CDR1 SGHNT, CDR2 YYREEE (reference sequence). V lost 5 bases to trimming and J lost 4 bases, with 14 bases between them. This chain's CDR3 is CASSGEIRPDTQYF. The CDR3 coding sequence is TGTGCCAGCAGTGGGGAGATCAGGCCAGATACGCAGTATTTT. The entire variable domain, with the rest obtained from reference TRBV5-4 and TRBJ2-3, is as follows: ETGVTQSPTHLIKTRGQQVTLRCSSQSGHNTVSWYQQALGQGPQFIFQYYREEENGRGNFPPRFSGLQFPNYSSELNVNALELDDSALYLCASSGEIRPDTQYFGPGTRLTVL.

The gene calls are TRBV7-2 and TRBJ2-5, with 9 nucleotides matching TRBD2. The CDR3 spans 13 residues. Germline trimming cut 8 bases from V and 7 bases from J; bases unmatched to any gene: 8. Germline assignment: CDR1 SGHTA and CDR2 FQGNSA. CDR3 region: CASAGGGLGTQYF. For the CDR3, the DNA is TGTGCCAGCGCGGGAGGGGGCCTCGGGACCCAGTACTTC.

V is TRBV19 and J is TRBJ1-2; no reliable D call. This CDR3 spans 15 amino acids. Germline assignment: CDR1 LNHDA and CDR2 SQIVND (reference sequence). Trimming left V 4 bases short and J 2 bases short, with 14 bases between. CDR3 residues: CASSTGLITNYGYTF. DNA for the CDR3: TGTGCCAGTAGTACGGGTTTGATAACCAACTATGGCTACACCTTC.

The chain uses TRBV7-8 and TRBJ2-7; TRBD1 agrees at 7 bases. The CDR3 covers 15 residues. J lost 3 bases, V lost 2 bases, and 7 bases had no gene match. Germline V gene sequence: CDR1 SGHVS, CDR2 FQNEAQ. The CDR3 spells CASSLNQGVLYEQYF. Here the CDR3 DNA reads TGTGCCAGCAGCTTAAATCAGGGGGTCCTCTACGAGCAGTACTTC.

This chain uses TRBV5-4 with TRBJ2-2; D uncertain. The germline V gene has CDR1 SGHNT and CDR2 YYREEE (reference sequence). V was clipped by 1 base and J by 4 bases, with 14 bases between them. The CDR3 sequence is 16 residues long. CDR3 in DNA: TGTGCCAGCAGCTTGCCCATAGAATCGGGCACCGGGGAGCTGTTTTTT. Translating it yields CASSLPIESGTGELFF.